Following are 15 T cell receptor beta chains from one sample sequenced in a study of shared clonotypes between healthy human individuals. Sequencing was performed with immunoSEQ multiplex PCR; in TCRdb, only in-frame clones are kept and a portion is missing. The sample holds a few hundred thousand clones, around 86% seen once. The specimen was memory CD8+ T cells sorted from blood. As for subset: CD45RO+ cells pooled with CCR7-negative TemRA cells. These receptors were collected from a man aged 18 to 35 in good health.

J is TRBJ1-2 and V is TRBV19; a possible D gene is TRBD1 (5 bases). Germline CDR1 reads LNHDA; CDR2 reads SQIVND (reference sequence). The CDR3 sequence is 12 residues long. Trimming stripped 11 bases from V and 4 bases from J, with 14 bases between. CDR3 protein: CASGDSPYGYTF. The CDR3 coding sequence is TGTGCCTCCGGCGACAGTCCCTATGGCTACACCTTC.

The V and J genes are TRBV7-9 and TRBJ2-5, with TRBD2 as a possible D gene (6 bases). Germline V gene data show CDR1 as SEHNR and CDR2 as FQNEAQ (reference sequence). The CDR3 is 16 amino acids. Trimming pared 2 bases from V and 1 base from J, leaving 14 bases between. The CDR3 reads CASSLTTSGRQETQYF. CDR3 nucleotide sequence: TGTGCCAGCAGCTTAACAACCAGCGGGCGCCAAGAGACCCAGTACTTC. Full variable domain (remainder filled in from reference TRBV7-9 and TRBJ2-5): DTGVSQNPRHKITKRGQNVTFRCDPISEHNRLYWYRQTLGQGPEFLTYFQNEAQLEKSRLLSDRFSAERPKGSFSTLEIQRTEQGDSAMYLCASSLTTSGRQETQYFGPGTRLLVL.

This clone has just one count. The chain employs TRBV7-2 and TRBJ1-1; no definite D call. The CDR3 is made up of 14 amino acids. Germline assignment: CDR1 SGHTA and CDR2 FQGNSA. V gave up 1 base and J gave up 2 bases, with 8 bases separating them. In nucleotides, the CDR3 is TGTGCCAGCAGCTTAGAGAGGAGCAACACTGAAGCTTTCTTT. Amino acid sequence: CASSLERSNTEAFF. The full variable domain, its missing parts supplied by reference TRBV7-2 and TRBJ1-1, is GAGVSQSPSNKVTEKGKDVELRCDPISGHTALYWYRQSLGQGLEFLIYFQGNSAPDKSGLPSDRFSAERTGGSVSTLTIQRTQQEDSAVYLCASSLERSNTEAFFGQGTRLTVV.

The chain couples TRBV4-1 to TRBJ2-7; maybe TRBD1 (5 bases). The CDR3 has 16 amino acids. CDR1 is MGHRA and CDR2 is YSYEKL in the germline V gene. Trimming took 2 bases from V and 4 from J, leaving 18 bases between them. The CDR3 bases are TGCGCCAGCAGCCAATCGTATACAGGTATCGGATACGAGCAGTACTTC. This sequence encodes CASSQSYTGIGYEQYF.

The chain combines TRBV7-9 with TRBJ2-7; D is possibly TRBD1 (6 bases). CDR1 and CDR2 from the germline V gene are SEHNR and FQNEAQ (reference sequence). This CDR3 spans 14 amino acids. Trimming took off 1 base at V and 1 base at J, with 8 bases between the two ends. The CDR3 here is CASSLGGRSYEQYF. CDR3 coding DNA: TGTGCCAGCAGCTTAGGGGGGCGATCCTACGAGCAGTACTTC. Together with reference TRBV7-9 and TRBJ2-7, the CDR3 gives the full variable domain: DTGVSQNPRHKITKRGQNVTFRCDPISEHNRLYWYRQTLGQGPEFLTYFQNEAQLEKSRLLSDRFSAERPKGSFSTLEIQRTEQGDSAMYLCASSLGGRSYEQYFGPGTRLTVT.

The V gene is TRBV4-2, the J gene TRBJ1-5; D is ambiguous. Trimming shortened V by 0 bases and J by 9 bases, and 15 bases separated the two germline ends. The CDR3 extends over 15 amino acids. In germline, CDR1 is LGHNA, CDR2 YNFKEQ. The CDR3: CASSQERSVDWPQHF. Written as DNA, the CDR3 is TGTGCCAGCAGCCAAGAGCGTTCGGTCGACTGGCCCCAGCATTTT.

V gene TRBV19 combines with J gene TRBJ1-2, with D tentatively TRBD1 (5 bases). V lost 6 bases and J 1 base, leaving 18 bases between the germline ends. From germline, CDR1 is LNHDA and CDR2 SQIVND (reference sequence). The CDR3 has 16 amino acids. DNA for the CDR3: TGTGCCAGTAGCGATCGGAAGGGGACCCTTAACTATGGCTACACCTTC. It codes for CASSDRKGTLNYGYTF.

This chain links TRBV7-2 with TRBJ2-5; D is uncertain. The CDR3 totals 13 residues. The V gene's germline CDR1 is SGHTA and CDR2 FQGNSA. V lost 2 bases to trimming and J lost 7 bases, with 11 bases between them. The CDR3 protein is CASSLTLVGTQYF. The CDR3 DNA reads as TGTGCCAGCAGCTTAACACTCGTAGGGACCCAGTACTTC.

V usage is TRBV11-3 and J usage is TRBJ2-2; D is tentatively TRBD1 or TRBD2 (6 bases each). Germline loops: CDR1 SGHNT, CDR2 YENEEA. V was cut by 5 bases and J by 2 bases, with 15 bases left in between. This CDR3 region has 16 residues. CDR3 DNA sequence: TGTGCCAGCAGCAGGGGGGCCTTCTTCAACACCGGGGAGCTGTTTTTT. Translated: CASSRGAFFNTGELFF. Filled out from reference TRBV11-3 and TRBJ2-2, the complete variable domain reads EAGVVQSPRYKIIEKKQPVAFWCNPISGHNTLYWYLQNLGQGPELLIRYENEEAVDDSQLPKDRFSAERLKGVDSTLKIQPAELGDSAVYLCASSRGAFFNTGELFFGEGSRLTVL.

The rearrangement joins TRBV28 to TRBJ2-7; 7 positions match TRBD1. The CDR3 covers 15 residues. Germline CDR1 MDHEN, CDR2 SYDVKM. V gave up 6 bases and J gave up 4 bases; unmatched junction bases: 12. The DNA of the CDR3 is TGTGCCAGCAGACCCTACCGGGACAGCCGATACGAGCAGTACTTC. Protein sequence: CASRPYRDSRYEQYF.

The chain combines TRBV11-3 with TRBJ2-2; 7 bases fit TRBD1. The CDR3 has 15 amino acids. Germline V gene sequence: CDR1 SGHNT, CDR2 YENEEA. The J segment lost 4 bases and the V segment lost 1 base, leaving 3 bases of the junction unmatched. The CDR3 here is CASSLVSGGTGELFF. CDR3 DNA: TGTGCCAGCAGCTTAGTATCAGGGGGCACCGGGGAGCTGTTTTTT.

The chain joins TRBV5-6 to TRBJ2-1; TRBD2 matches 13 bases. In germline, CDR1 is SGHDT, CDR2 YYEEEE. CDR3 length: 15 amino acids. The trim removed 0 bases at V and 8 bases at J, leaving 2 bases unmatched. DNA of the CDR3: TGTGCCAGCAGCTTGGGACTAGCGGGGGGAGATGAGCAGTTCTTC. Residues: CASSLGLAGGDEQFF.

The rearrangement joins TRBV10-1 to TRBJ2-2; a possible D gene is TRBD2 (5 bases). Germline V lookup: CDR1 WNHNN, CDR2 SYGVQD (reference sequence). The CDR3 covers 16 residues. The germline V and J ends were trimmed by 2 bases and 5 bases, with 15 bases remaining between them. CDR3 sequence (DNA): TGCGCCAGCAGTGAGAGATGGAGGCGGAGGACCGGGGAGCTGTTTTTT. Translated: CASSERWRRRTGELFF.

V is TRBV27 and J is TRBJ2-3, with D tentatively TRBD1 or TRBD2 (5 bases each). This CDR3 contains 14 residues. Trimming took 5 bases from V and 2 from J, leaving 11 bases between them. The germline V gene has CDR1 MNHEY and CDR2 SMNVEV (reference sequence). For the CDR3, the DNA is TGTGCCAGCAGTCTAATGGGGGTCACAGATACGCAGTATTTT. This translates into CASSLMGVTDTQYF.

A word on this clone: The same CDR3 also results from other DNA sequences found in this sample. This sequence joins TRBV5-4 and TRBJ1-1, with D possibly matching TRBD1 (5 bases). CDR3 size: 13 residues. From germline, CDR1 is SGHNT and CDR2 YYREEE (reference sequence). V was cut by 0 bases and J by 3 bases, with 6 bases left in between. CDR3 region: CASSLGGDTEAFF. The CDR3 DNA follows: TGTGCCAGCAGCTTGGGAGGGGACACTGAAGCTTTCTTT. The full variable domain, rest sourced from reference TRBV5-4 and TRBJ1-1, is ETGVTQSPTHLIKTRGQQVTLRCSSQSGHNTVSWYQQALGQGPQFIFQYYREEENGRGNFPPRFSGLQFPNYSSELNVNALELDDSALYLCASSLGGDTEAFFGQGTRLTVV.